This T cell receptor (beta chain) was identified during a study of metastatic and nonmetastatic thyroid tumors. MiXCR reprocessed the PCR reads for TCRdb. The profile covers 7,500 to 9,500 clones, with 35% to 45% appearing a single time and around a fifth taken by the ten largest. This CDR3 has 17 amino acids. Germline CDR1 reads MGHRA; CDR2 reads YSYEKL. The J segment lost 4 bases and the V segment lost 3 bases, leaving 15 bases of the junction unmatched. No patient received treatment before thyroid surgery. Source material: tumor tissue. The chain combines TRBV4-1 with TRBJ2-7; the match to TRBD2 covers 7 bases. The sequence was obtained from a female donor with papillary thyroid cancer or a benign thyroid nodule (not recorded which). Some clones in this sample may be carry-over from other donors' samples. CDR3 protein: CASSHRQYGGSLYEQYF. For the CDR3, the DNA is TGCGCCAGCAGCCACCGCCAGTACGGCGGGAGTTTATACGAGCAGTACTTC.